This T cell receptor beta chain was identified during a study of siplizumab effects on memory and regulatory T cells. As to this clone: Its antigen is not identified. The same CDR3 also results from other DNA sequences found in this sample.

Germline loops: CDR1 ENHRY, CDR2 SYGVKD. The CDR3 is made up of 12 amino acids. V shed 6 bases and J shed 4 bases, with 9 bases lying between them. Findings of the study overall: In siplizumab conditions, mappable alloreactive CD4+ clones averaged about 63% Treg-derived, against 26.9% in controls. Significant reduction of alloreactive sequences traceable to unstimulated CD4+ memory cells was observed with siplizumab. The study found naive T cells seemingly more diverse than memory cells and seemingly major alloresponse contributors.

In each sample, around 96,000 TCR templates were assayed. Libraries were prepared by immunoSEQ multiplex PCR; TCRdb keeps only in-frame clonotypes and omits some of them. There are over 95,000 clones in the sample; over 85% occur only once, and roughly 0.16% lies in the top ten. The chain couples TRBV10-3 to TRBJ1-1; D is unresolved. This TCR derives from a human donor in good health. Sequences were obtained from non-Treg CD4+ T cells sorted from blood. The CDR3 DNA is TGTGCCATCAGCCCCGGGTCCACTGAAGCTTTCTTT. Its translation is CAISPGSTEAFF.